The 17 T cell receptor beta chains below come from one sample, sequenced in a study of blood T cell repertoires in COVID-19 (TCRdb year 2020). Library method: the immunoSEQ multiplex PCR assay. Held by TCRdb, this immuneACCESS table contains in-frame sequences only and omits some clones. Under half of the omission traces to an unresolved V gene where checked; the cause of the rest is unknown. The sample data list tens of thousands of clones, and around 80% of these were observed just once. Roughly 5.2% of the sample belongs to the ten largest clones. Sequencing was done on a sample of peripheral blood. Source of these receptors: a human donor in a cohort sampled during active COVID-19.

This chain joins TRBV3-1 (or the pseudogene TRBV3-2) and TRBJ2-2; no clear D gene. Trimming took off 7 bases at V and 8 bases at J, with 14 bases between the two ends. CDR3 size: 13 residues. From germline, CDR1 is LGHDT and CDR2 YNNKEL (reference sequence). The CDR3 here is CASISRMYGELFF. The DNA for the CDR3 is TGTGCCAGCATCTCCAGGATGTATGGGGAGCTGTTTTTT.

The chain is built from TRBV7-8 and TRBJ2-3; TRBD2 matches 11 bases. Germline lookup yields CDR1 SGHVS and CDR2 FQNEAQ. Trimming took 5 bases from V and 6 from J; bases not matched to a gene: 10. The CDR3 has 16 amino acids. The CDR3 DNA is TGTGCCAGCAGCGACCTTAGCGGGGGGGCGATGGATACGCAGTATTTT. This codes for CASSDLSGGAMDTQYF.

The rearrangement links TRBV7-2 to TRBJ1-2; no definite D call. Trimming cost V 5 bases and J 8 bases, with 15 bases left between them. There are 13 residues in the CDR3. Germline V gene sequence: CDR1 SGHTA, CDR2 FQGNSA. CDR3 sequence (DNA): TGTGCCAGCAGCCTCACAGCGGGCGTGGGCTACACCTTC. This gives the protein CASSLTAGVGYTF. The whole variable domain, filled in from reference TRBV7-2 and TRBJ1-2, reads GAGVSQSPSNKVTEKGKDVELRCDPISGHTALYWYRQSLGQGLEFLIYFQGNSAPDKSGLPSDRFSAERTGGSVSTLTIQRTQQEDSAVYLCASSLTAGVGYTFGSGTRLTVV.

This chain connects TRBV5-4 to TRBJ2-6; tentatively, D is TRBD1 (6 bases). V lost 4 bases to trimming and J lost 0 bases, with 20 bases between them. This CDR3 contains 19 residues. The germline V gene encodes CDR1 SGHNT and CDR2 YYREEE (reference sequence). CDR3 loop: CASSGPVGADVSGANVLTF. CDR3 bases: TGTGCCAGCAGCGGGCCTGTGGGGGCCGATGTCTCTGGGGCCAACGTCCTGACTTTC. Variable domain in full (rest from reference TRBV5-4 and TRBJ2-6): ETGVTQSPTHLIKTRGQQVTLRCSSQSGHNTVSWYQQALGQGPQFIFQYYREEENGRGNFPPRFSGLQFPNYSSELNVNALELDDSALYLCASSGPVGADVSGANVLTFGAGSRLTVL.

The rearrangement links TRBV18 to TRBJ1-3; D is unresolved. Germline loops: CDR1 KGHSH, CDR2 LQKENI. The V and J ends lost 6 bases and 0 bases respectively, with 15 bases between them. This CDR3 has 16 amino acids. CDR3 residues: CASSTSTPSSGNTIYF. CDR3 in DNA: TGTGCCAGCTCTACCTCGACACCGAGCTCTGGAAACACCATATATTTT. The whole variable domain, remainder taken from reference TRBV18 and TRBJ1-3, is NAGVMQNPRHLVRRRGQEARLRCSPMKGHSHVYWYRQLPEEGLKFMVYLQKENIIDESGMPKERFSAEFPKEGPSILRIQQVVRGDSAAYFCASSTSTPSSGNTIYFGEGSWLTVV.

J is TRBJ2-7 and V is TRBV4-2; the D gene is possibly TRBD1 (6 bases). The germline V and J ends were trimmed by 0 bases and 3 bases, with 9 bases remaining between them. This CDR3 is built from 14 residues. Looked up from germline, CDR1 is LGHNA and CDR2 is YNFKEQ. The CDR3: CASSQEPRGYEQYF. The CDR3 DNA reads as TGTGCCAGCAGCCAAGAGCCCAGGGGCTACGAGCAGTACTTC.

DNA of the CDR3: TGTGCCAGCAGCCCTTCGAGCGGAGAGACCCAGTACTTC. Amino acids: CASSPSSGETQYF. The chain couples TRBV7-9 to TRBJ2-5; perhaps TRBD2 as D (5 bases). Looked up from germline, CDR1 is SEHNR and CDR2 is FQNEAQ (reference sequence). V lost 5 bases, J lost 4 bases, and 11 bases lay in between. The CDR3 covers 13 residues.

V is TRBV5-4 and J is TRBJ2-2; D might be TRBD2 (6 bases). This CDR3 is 14 amino acids long. The V gene lost 0 bases and the J gene lost 5 bases, with 8 bases spanning the gap. The germline V gene has CDR1 SGHNT and CDR2 YYREEE (reference sequence). This chain's CDR3 is CASSLDGGTGELFF. CDR3 in DNA: TGTGCCAGCAGCTTGGACGGAGGGACCGGGGAGCTGTTTTTT.

V usage is TRBV12-3 or TRBV12-4 and J usage is TRBJ2-5, with TRBD1 matching over 7 bases. The CDR3 is 13 residues long. V dropped 5 bases and J dropped 3; count of bases not matched to a gene: 3. In nucleotides, the CDR3 is TGTGCCAGCAGTCCCGGACAGGAAGAGACCCAGTACTTC. Protein sequence: CASSPGQEETQYF.

The rearrangement links TRBV3-1 (or the pseudogene TRBV3-2) to TRBJ2-2; 9 nucleotides agree with TRBD1. Germline assignment: CDR1 LGHDT and CDR2 YNNKEL (reference sequence). J lost 9 bases, V lost 4 bases, and 6 bases had no gene match. CDR3 length equals 14 residues. The CDR3 region is CASSPTGGGRELFF. The CDR3 region has the DNA TGTGCCAGCAGCCCCACAGGGGGCGGGAGGGAGCTGTTTTTT.

The chain links TRBV11-2 to TRBJ1-1, with D unresolved. The germline V gene has CDR1 SGHAT and CDR2 FQNNGV. The V end was cut by 2 bases, the J end by 4 bases, with 11 bases between. This CDR3 has 14 amino acids. The chain's CDR3 is CASSLYSAGTEAFF. The CDR3 DNA reads as TGTGCCAGCAGCTTATACTCGGCAGGCACTGAAGCTTTCTTT. Based on the CDR3 plus reference TRBV11-2 and TRBJ1-1, the full variable domain is EAGVAQSPRYKIIEKRQSVAFWCNPISGHATLYWYQQILGQGPKLLIQFQNNGVVDDSQLPKDRFSAERLKGVDSTLKIQPAKLEDSAVYLCASSLYSAGTEAFFGQGTRLTVV.

This rearrangement joins TRBV4-1 to TRBJ2-1; 10 nucleotides agree with TRBD2. J lost 4 bases, V lost 5 bases, and 5 bases had no gene match. This CDR3 contains 15 residues. Germline-derived CDR1 and CDR2 are MGHRA and YSYEKL. CDR3 DNA: TGCGCCAGCAGCAGACTAGCGGGCGGTTACAATGAGCAGTTCTTC. It codes for CASSRLAGGYNEQFF.

The gene calls are TRBV6-5 and TRBJ1-1; 7 bases match TRBD1. The CDR3 has 15 residues. Germline loops: CDR1 MNHEY, CDR2 SVGAGI. V lost 7 bases to trimming and J lost 4 bases; unmatched junction nucleotides: 12. The CDR3 region is CASKRQGEGITEAFF. For the CDR3, the DNA is TGTGCCAGCAAGAGACAGGGAGAAGGGATCACTGAAGCTTTCTTT.

The chain joins TRBV5-1 to TRBJ2-7; TRBD1 might be the D (6 bases). V was clipped by 5 bases and J by 3 bases, with 15 bases between them. The CDR3 runs to 14 residues. CDR1 SGHRS and CDR2 YFSETQ come from the germline V gene. DNA of the CDR3: TGCGCCAGCAGACCAGGCGTAGGGGGCTACGAGCAGTACTTC. It yields the protein CASRPGVGGYEQYF.

For the CDR3, the DNA is TGTGCCAGCAGCCCGGGGCTAGCGGGGGGAGGTGAGCAGTTCTTC. Translated: CASSPGLAGGGEQFF. The chain couples TRBV11-2 to TRBJ2-1; TRBD2 matches at 11 bases. The ends lost 5 bases at V and 9 bases at J; junction bases unmatched: 9. The CDR3 runs 15 residues. Per the germline V gene, CDR1 is SGHAT and CDR2 is FQNNGV.

CDR3 bases: TGTGCCAGTAAACACAGCGGGGGTACTAGCACAGATACGCAGTATTTT. Protein sequence: CASKHSGGTSTDTQYF. V gene TRBV19 combines with J gene TRBJ2-3, with TRBD2 identical over 8 bases. The CDR3 is made up of 16 amino acids. Germline V CDR1 and CDR2: LNHDA, SQIVND (reference sequence). V gave up 7 bases and J gave up 0 bases; unmatched junction bases: 9.

The V gene is TRBV4-2, the J gene TRBJ2-7, with 12 positions matching TRBD2. V shed 8 bases and J 7 bases; nucleotides not matched to a gene: 21. Germline assignment: CDR1 LGHNA and CDR2 YNFKEQ. This CDR3 has 18 amino acids. CDR3 residues: CASAPERVSSGGAGEQYF. The CDR3 region has the DNA TGTGCCAGCGCCCCCGAGCGAGTCTCTAGCGGGGGGGCGGGGGAGCAGTACTTC.